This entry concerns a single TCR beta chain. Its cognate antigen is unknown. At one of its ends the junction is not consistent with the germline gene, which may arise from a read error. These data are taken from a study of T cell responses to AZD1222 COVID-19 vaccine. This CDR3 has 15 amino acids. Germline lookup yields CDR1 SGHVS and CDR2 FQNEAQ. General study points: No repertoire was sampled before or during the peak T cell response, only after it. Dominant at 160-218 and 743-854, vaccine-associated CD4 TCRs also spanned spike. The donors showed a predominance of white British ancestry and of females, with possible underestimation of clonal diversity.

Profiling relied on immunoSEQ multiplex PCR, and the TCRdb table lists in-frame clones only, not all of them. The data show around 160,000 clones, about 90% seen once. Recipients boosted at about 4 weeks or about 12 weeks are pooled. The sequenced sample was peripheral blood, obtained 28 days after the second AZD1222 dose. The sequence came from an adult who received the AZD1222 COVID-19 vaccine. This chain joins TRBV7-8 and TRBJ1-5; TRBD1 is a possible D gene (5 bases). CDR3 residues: CASCLVDSSNQPQHF. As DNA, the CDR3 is TGTGCCAGCTGCTTAGTCGACAGTAGCAATCAGCCCCAGCATTTT.